This T cell receptor (delta chain) was recorded in a study of gamma-delta T cells after stem cell transplantation listed by TCRdb under 2016. Library method: RT-PCR. Sequencing took place on an Illumina MiSeq. The public reads were reprocessed by TCRdb using CATT, and rows of matching DNA were later combined. This sample has hundreds of delta-chain clones in its table, and 10% of those were observed once. 50% to 60% of the sample is taken by the ten largest. This clone was seen a handful of times. What antigen it recognizes has not been identified. TCRdb's protein, taken from a much larger clone, differs from this DNA's translation at residue 7, likely owing to a read error; the protein displayed comes from the DNA. The CDR3 holds 19 amino acids from the cysteine to the phenylalanine. Only the CDR3 part of the read is kept: 57 bases, read in frame from the first base. At the junction V is shortened by 6 bases and J by 6 bases; bases outside the gene matches: 24. The germline V gene provides CDR1 TSWWSYY and CDR2 QGS.

The chain is assembled from TRDV1 and TRDJ1; TRDD3 fits 8 bases in the junction. The material sequenced was gamma-delta T cells. This TCR came from a human donor. It is not recorded whose cells these are; they may come from a transplant donor. The CDR3 corresponds to CALGIREFIAWGKGHKLIF. The nucleotide sequence reads TGTGCTCTTGGAATTAGGGAGTTCATTGCCTGGGGGAAGGGCCATAAACTCATCTTT.